This TCR beta chain stems from a study of blood T cell repertoires in COVID-19. V dropped 5 bases and J dropped 3; count of bases not matched to a gene: 3. The CDR3 has 13 amino acids. Germline CDR1 is MNHNY and CDR2 is SVGAGI (reference sequence). In the original workflow: Amplified reference gene primers provided the basis for estimating nucleated cell counts. Sequencing was performed with immunoSEQ multiplex PCR; in TCRdb, only in-frame clones are kept and a portion is missing. V, J and clone size reflect that table, while D and trimming were determined from the DNA. In the table there are over 250,000 clones, about 89% of which are singletons. This clone was seen a single time. Recruits, aged about 18 to 100 years, lived in 24 US areas.

The clonotype was recovered from a woman younger than 30 who had recovered from COVID-19. The sample taken for sequencing was PBMCs or T cells enriched from blood (not recorded which). V usage is TRBV6-6 and J usage is TRBJ1-2; 7 bases align to TRBD1. The CDR3 spells CASSTGVDYGYTF. The CDR3 coding sequence is TGTGCCAGCAGTACAGGGGTGGACTATGGCTACACCTTC.